What follows are 17 T cell receptor beta chains derived from one specimen sequenced in a study of cytomegalovirus exposure and HLA in healthy donors. The primer mix had 60 Vbeta and 13 Jbeta primers. The method was immunoSEQ multiplex PCR; TCRdb's version includes in-frame clones alone and lacks a portion of them. This sample yields more than 200,000 clones, of which approximately 80% are seen a single time; 1.2% to 1.5% belongs to the top ten. Sequencing was carried out using PBMCs. These receptors were taken from a girl aged 10 to 17 in good health and CMV-seronegative.

The rearrangement joins TRBV6-5 to TRBJ2-7, with TRBD2 as a possible D gene (5 bases). Germline assignment: CDR1 MNHEY and CDR2 SVGAGI. This CDR3 is built from 13 residues. Deletions cut 6 bases from V and 3 bases from J, with 12 bases between. The CDR3 sequence: CASSLGLGYEQYF. The DNA for the CDR3 is TGTGCCAGCAGCCTAGGACTTGGCTACGAGCAGTACTTC.

The chain has TRBV28 and TRBJ1-6, with D possibly TRBD1 on 5 matching bases. The germline V gene has CDR1 MDHEN and CDR2 SYDVKM. Trimming cost V 3 bases and J 10 bases, with 10 bases left between them. This CDR3 comprises 13 residues. The CDR3 sequence: CASSLGHGSPLHF. Written as DNA, the CDR3 is TGTGCCAGCAGTTTGGGGCATGGATCACCCCTCCACTTT. The full variable domain, rest sourced from reference TRBV28 and TRBJ1-6, is DVKVTQSSRYLVKRTGEKVFLECVQDMDHENMFWYRQDPGLGLRLIYFSYDVKMKEKGDIPEGYSVSREKKERFSLILESASTNQTSMYLCASSLGHGSPLHFGNGTRLTVT.

V and J are TRBV28 and TRBJ1-2, with D possibly matching TRBD1 (5 bases). The CDR3 runs to 12 residues. Germline V CDR1 and CDR2: MDHEN, SYDVKM. The V end was cut by 6 bases, the J end by 8 bases, with 13 bases between. In DNA, the CDR3 is TGTGCCAGCAGCGCAACAGGTTTAGGCTACACCTTC. It encodes CASSATGLGYTF.

This chain uses TRBV28 with TRBJ1-2; D gene uncertain. The germline V and J ends were trimmed by 3 bases and 6 bases, with 11 bases remaining between them. The CDR3 spans 13 residues. The germline gives CDR1 MDHEN, CDR2 SYDVKM. CDR3 loop: CASSFRQPHGYTF. CDR3 nucleotides: TGTGCCAGCAGTTTCCGACAACCCCATGGCTACACCTTC.

This clone was counted a single time. This chain links TRBV5-8 with TRBJ1-5, with 9 bases that match TRBD1. V trimming: 3 bases; J trimming: 4 bases; junction bases outside the gene matches: 5. The CDR3 has 15 amino acids. The V gene's germline CDR1 is SGHTS and CDR2 YDEGEE. CDR3 in DNA: TGTGCCAGCAGCTCGACCGGGACAGGGAATCAGCCCCAGCATTTT. Amino acid sequence: CASSSTGTGNQPQHF. Looking up the rest from reference TRBV5-8 and TRBJ1-5 gives the full variable domain: EAGVTQSPTHLIKTRGQQATLRCSPISGHTSVYWYQQALGLGLQFLLWYDEGEERNRGNFPPRFSGRQFPNYSSELNVNALELEDSALYLCASSSTGTGNQPQHFGDGTRLSIL.

CDR3 region: CATRTGHHLSYEQYF. The CDR3 nucleotides read TGTGCCACCAGGACAGGGCATCATCTCTCCTACGAGCAGTACTTC. This chain joins TRBV19 and TRBJ2-7, with 8 bases fitting TRBD1. The CDR3 covers 15 residues. The germline V gene encodes CDR1 LNHDA and CDR2 SQIVND (reference sequence). V dropped 10 bases and J dropped 0; count of bases not matched to a gene: 11. Complete variable domain (other parts from reference TRBV19 and TRBJ2-7): DGGITQSPKYLFRKEGQNVTLSCEQNLNHDAMYWYRQDPGQGLRLIYYSQIVNDFQKGDIAEGYSVSREKKESFPLTVTSAQKNPTAFYLCATRTGHHLSYEQYFGPGTRLTVT.

The J gene is TRBJ2-1, the V gene TRBV30; D is perhaps TRBD2 (6 bases). The CDR3 contains 14 residues. Trimming left V 2 bases short and J 1 base short, with 9 bases between. Germline V gene data show CDR1 as GTSNPN and CDR2 as SVGIG (reference sequence). The CDR3 DNA is TGTGCCTGGAGTATGGGGGGTTCCTACAATGAGCAGTTCTTC. Translated, it gives CAWSMGGSYNEQFF.

The rearrangement uses TRBV7-9 and TRBJ2-5; 11 bases are shared with TRBD2. The CDR3 has 15 amino acids. The germline CDR1 and CDR2 sequences are SEHNR and FQNEAQ (reference sequence). V lost 1 base to trimming and J lost 4 bases; unmatched junction nucleotides: 2. As DNA, the CDR3 is TGTGCCAGCAGCTTAGGTAGCGGGAGGGGAGAGACCCAGTACTTC. Translating it yields CASSLGSGRGETQYF.

The rearrangement uses TRBV7-6 and TRBJ2-3, with TRBD2 identical over 11 bases. CDR3 size: 18 residues. Trimming took 3 bases from V and 3 from J; bases not matched to a gene: 11. The germline V gene encodes CDR1 SGHVS and CDR2 FNYEAQ. The CDR3 DNA reads TGTGCCAGCAGCTTTGGTAGCGGGGGGGAAGGCAATACAGATACGCAGTATTTT. The encoded protein is CASSFGSGGEGNTDTQYF.

V usage is TRBV27 and J usage is TRBJ1-1, with D perhaps TRBD1 (5 bases). Germline V lookup: CDR1 MNHEY, CDR2 SMNVEV (reference sequence). This CDR3 spans 19 amino acids. V lost 0 bases to trimming and J lost 1 base, with 21 bases between them. The CDR3 DNA follows: TGTGCCAGCAGTTTATCGGTACTCGCGGGGCTTAAAACGAACACTGAAGCTTTCTTT. Its translation is CASSLSVLAGLKTNTEAFF.

The genes are TRBV19 and TRBJ2-6; TRBD2 matches 10 bases. Unmatched junction bases numbered 9, after V lost 3 bases and J lost 1 base. Germline-derived CDR1 and CDR2 are LNHDA and SQIVND (reference sequence). The CDR3 contains 19 residues. The CDR3 protein is CASSIRLAGAISGANVLTF. The CDR3 bases are TGTGCCAGTAGTATCCGTCTAGCGGGGGCCATATCTGGGGCCAACGTCCTGACTTTC.

This clone has a handful of counts. This chain joins TRBV5-6 and TRBJ2-3; 8 bases are a match to TRBD1. The CDR3 spans 16 residues. V was clipped by 5 bases and J by 4 bases; unmatched bases: 12. Germline assignment: CDR1 SGHDT and CDR2 YYEEEE. The CDR3 region has the DNA TGTGCCAGCAGACTTACCCCGGGCAGGGGGCCAGATACGCAGTATTTT. Its translation is CASRLTPGRGPDTQYF.

The chain couples TRBV7-3 to TRBJ1-1, with D uncertain. The CDR3 spans 13 residues. V dropped 3 bases and J dropped 1 base, with 6 bases sitting between them. CDR1 and CDR2 (germline): SGHTA, FQGTGA. The DNA for the CDR3 is TGTGCCAGCAGCTTTGCGGAGAACACTGAAGCTTTCTTT. Protein product: CASSFAENTEAFF.

V and J are TRBV7-8 and TRBJ2-1; 7 nucleotides line up with TRBD2. Per germline, CDR1 SGHVS and CDR2 FQNEAQ. Unmatched junction bases numbered 11, after V lost 4 bases and J lost 5 bases. The CDR3 runs to 16 residues. For the CDR3, the DNA is TGTGCCAGCAGCTCGACTAGCTCTTCAATCAACAATGAGCAGTTCTTC. Its protein product is CASSSTSSSINNEQFF.

The chain is built from TRBV10-2 and TRBJ2-5; 11 positions match TRBD2. The tail of the sequence fits TRBJ2-7 better, so the J call may be wrong. The CDR3 is made up of 14 amino acids. CDR1 and CDR2 from the germline V gene are WSHSY and SAAADI. CDR3 nucleotides: TGCGCCAGCAGCGTAGCGGGAGGGTTCTACGAGCAGTACTTC. Its translation: CASSVAGGFYEQYF.

The rearrangement uses TRBV6-5 and TRBJ1-2, with D uncertain. V was cut by 2 bases and J by 4 bases, with 8 bases left in between. CDR1 MNHEY and CDR2 SVGAGI come from the germline V gene. This CDR3 contains 13 residues. In DNA, the CDR3 is TGTGCCAGCAGTTACGGCCGTACCTATGGCTACACCTTC. It translates to CASSYGRTYGYTF.

The rearrangement uses TRBV30 and TRBJ2-7, with D possibly TRBD2 on 7 matching bases. V shed 7 bases and J shed 2 bases, with 21 bases lying between them. Germline V gene lookup returns CDR1 GTSNPN and CDR2 SVGIG (reference sequence). The CDR3 has 15 amino acids. CDR3 coding DNA: TGTGCCTCCCTAAACAGGGACTATCGTCCCTACGAGCAGTACTTC. It specifies CASLNRDYRPYEQYF.